Listed below are T cell receptor beta chains from one sample, sequenced in a study of blood T cells in healthy people across ages. Each CDR3 protein gets one entry after TCRdb re-called the 5' RACE reads with MiXCR. The repertoire consists of roughly 700,000 distinct CDR3 sequences, with approximately 49% occurring once and the leading ten covering 30% to 40%. The source material was blood. The source is a woman aged 60-75 years in good health. Both conserved end residues are part of each CDR3. The D gene is left open where the match is weak. Clone size is shown for a subset of rows, as once, few, many or a class of expanded clone.

CDR3aa | CDR3nt | d_gene | v_gene | abundance | j_gene
CASSTRDRVGGEQYF | TGTGCCAGCAGCACTCGGGACAGGGTGGGGGGCGAGCAGTACTTC | TRBD1 | TRBV7-2 | once | TRBJ2-7
CASSLRQSTNEELFF | TGCGCCAGCAGCCTCCGACAGTCAACTAATGAAGAACTGTTTTTT | . | TRBV4-3 | . | TRBJ1-4
CASSEAPTGGSGEQYF | TGTGCCAGCAGTGAAGCTCCGACAGGGGGATCTGGAGAGCAGTACTTC | TRBD1 | TRBV6-1 | . | TRBJ2-7
CASRRDSGANVLTF | TGCGCCAGCCGCAGGGACTCTGGGGCCAACGTCCTGACTTTC | . | TRBV5-1 | . | TRBJ2-6
CASSSTGPGQGKYEQYF | TGTGCCAGCAGTTCAACTGGACCGGGGCAGGGTAAATACGAGCAGTACTTC | . | TRBV6-2/TRBV6-3 | . | TRBJ2-7
CASSHFGGGQRYGYTF | TGTGCCAGCAGCCATTTTGGAGGGGGCCAGAGATATGGCTACACCTTC | TRBD1 | TRBV3-1 | . | TRBJ1-2
CASSVLAGGRPDTQYF | TGTGCCAGCAGCGTACTAGCGGGAGGGCGGCCAGATACGCAGTATTTT | TRBD2 | TRBV9 | . | TRBJ2-3
CASSQGSGSWFF | TGTGCCAGCAGCCAAGGTAGCGGGAGTTGGTTCTTC | TRBD2 | TRBV4-2 | few | TRBJ2-1
CATSGQLGANVLTF | TGTGCCACCAGCGGGCAGTTGGGGGCCAACGTCCTGACTTTC | . | TRBV15 | . | TRBJ2-6
CASSQEYSHYGYTF | TGCGCCAGCAGCCAAGAATACAGCCACTATGGCTACACCTTC | . | TRBV4-3 | . | TRBJ1-2
CASSLVGVEDTQYF | TGTGCCAGCAGCTTGGTGGGGGTCGAGGATACGCAGTATTTT | . | TRBV5-5 | . | TRBJ2-3
CASSLETGRYSYEQYF | TGTGCCAGCAGCTTAGAGACAGGGCGCTACTCCTACGAGCAGTACTTC | TRBD1 | TRBV7-9 | few | TRBJ2-7
CAISDRGIGYGYTF | TGTGCCATCAGTGATCGAGGGATCGGTTATGGCTACACCTTC | . | TRBV10-3 | few | TRBJ1-2
CASSLVQGDTEAFF | TGCGCCAGCAGCTTGGTGCAGGGGGACACTGAAGCTTTCTTT | TRBD1 | TRBV5-1 | few | TRBJ1-1
CASSLWGQGRLGEQYF | TGTGCCAGCAGTTTATGGGGACAGGGGCGACTCGGCGAGCAGTACTTC | TRBD1 | TRBV28 | . | TRBJ2-7
CATTRDRLYEQYF | TGTGCCACGACCCGGGACAGGCTTTACGAGCAGTACTTC | TRBD1 | TRBV6-6 | . | TRBJ2-7
CSARDMDTEAFF | TGCAGTGCTAGAGATATGGACACTGAAGCTTTCTTT | . | TRBV20-1 | . | TRBJ1-1
CASSLSVNADTQYF | TGTGCCAGCAGCCTCAGCGTCAACGCGGATACGCAGTATTTT | . | TRBV9 | . | TRBJ2-3
CASSLGTGPKNIQYF | TGTGCCAGCAGTTTAGGGACAGGGCCCAAAAACATTCAGTACTTC | TRBD1 | TRBV12-3/TRBV12-4 | . | TRBJ2-4
CASSTGRVSSYNEQFF | TGTGCCAGCAGTACCGGGAGGGTTTCCTCCTACAATGAGCAGTTCTTC | TRBD2 | TRBV6-2/TRBV6-3 | few | TRBJ2-1
CASSFGAGYGYTF | TGTGCCAGCAGTTTCGGGGCAGGCTATGGCTACACCTTC | . | TRBV28 | many | TRBJ1-2
CAISGPSGGYTF | TGTGCCATCAGTGGGCCATCGGGAGGCTACACCTTC | . | TRBV10-3 | . | TRBJ1-2
CASSEGSSRTDTQYF | TGTGCCAGCAGTGAAGGGAGCAGCCGCACAGATACGCAGTATTTT | . | TRBV25-1 | . | TRBJ2-3
CASNPERGNQPQHF | TGTGCCAGCAATCCAGAGAGGGGGAATCAGCCCCAGCATTTT | . | TRBV2 | many | TRBJ1-5
CASSLVAGGMSEAFF | TGCGCCAGCAGCTTGGTGGCAGGGGGGATGTCTGAAGCTTTCTTT | TRBD1 | TRBV5-1 | . | TRBJ1-1
CASSPSRDRGYEQYF | TGTGCCAGCAGCCCCTCTCGGGACAGGGGCTACGAGCAGTACTTC | TRBD1 | TRBV7-2 | few | TRBJ2-7
CASTASGRARGEQFF | TGTGCCAGCACCGCTAGCGGGAGGGCCAGGGGTGAGCAGTTCTTC | TRBD2 | TRBV12-3/TRBV12-4 | once | TRBJ2-1
CASSRAGLAGETYEQYF | TGTGCCAGCAGCCGCGCGGGACTAGCGGGAGAAACCTACGAGCAGTACTTC | TRBD2 | TRBV7-3 | few | TRBJ2-7
CASSGPQGPLLGANVLTF | TGTGCCAGCAGTGGTCCACAGGGGCCCCTCTTGGGGGCCAACGTCCTGACTTTC | TRBD1 | TRBV6-1 | few | TRBJ2-6
CASRRDSSTDTQYF | TGTGCCAGCAGAAGGGACAGCAGCACAGATACGCAGTATTTT | TRBD1 | TRBV12-3/TRBV12-4 | many | TRBJ2-3
CASSLSGSTDTQYF | TGTGCCAGCAGCTTAAGCGGTAGCACAGATACGCAGTATTTT | . | TRBV7-2 | many | TRBJ2-3
CASTQLGQSYNEQFF | TGTGCCAGCACTCAACTGGGACAGTCCTACAATGAGCAGTTCTTC | TRBD1 | TRBV27 | few | TRBJ2-1
CSVVGTSGIEQFF | TGCAGCGTTGTTGGGACTAGCGGAATTGAGCAGTTCTTC | TRBD2 | TRBV29-1 | many | TRBJ2-1
CASSFDQDTQYF | TGCGCCAGCAGCTTTGATCAAGATACGCAGTATTTT | . | TRBV5-1 | . | TRBJ2-3
CSVRTSGAIDEQFF | TGCAGCGTTAGGACTAGCGGGGCGATCGATGAGCAGTTCTTC | TRBD2 | TRBV29-1 | . | TRBJ2-1
CASSSRGNTDTQYF | TGTGCCAGCAGTTCCCGTGGGAACACAGATACGCAGTATTTT | . | TRBV12-3/TRBV12-4 | . | TRBJ2-3
CATSRDWGETQYF | TGTGCCACCAGCAGAGATTGGGGAGAGACCCAGTACTTC | . | TRBV15 | few | TRBJ2-5
CASSPHPGNLETDTQYF | TGTGCCAGCAGCCCCCACCCCGGGAACCTCGAAACAGATACGCAGTATTTT | . | TRBV7-2 | . | TRBJ2-3
CASRPSERDDTEQYF | TGTGCCAGCAGGCCCTCTGAGCGGGATGACACTGAGCAGTACTTC | TRBD2 | TRBV4-2 | . | TRBJ2-5
CASSRGTGTSYNEQFF | TGTGCCAGCAGCCGGGGGACAGGTACTTCCTACAATGAGCAGTTCTTC | TRBD1 | TRBV7-9 | . | TRBJ2-1
CASSLLVRVGTDTQYF | TGTGCCAGCAGCCTTCTCGTCAGGGTTGGCACAGATACGCAGTATTTT | . | TRBV3-1 | . | TRBJ2-3
CASSGGPSSSYNEQFF | TGTGCCAGCAGCGGGGGACCTTCAAGCTCCTACAATGAGCAGTTCTTC | . | TRBV9 | once | TRBJ2-1
CASSLVRLSSYNEQYF | TGTGCCAGCAGCTTAGTGCGGCTTTCCTCCTACAATGAGCAGTACTTC | . | TRBV7-2 | few | TRBJ2-7
CAIKQDYNSPPHF | TGTGCCATCAAACAGGACTATAATTCACCCCCCCACTTT | . | TRBV10-3 | . | TRBJ1-6
CNARKPGGTGETQYF | TGCAATGCTAGAAAACCCGGGGGGACTGGAGAGACCCAGTACTTC | TRBD2 | TRBV20-1 | . | TRBJ2-5
CASSATGEGETQYF | TGTGCCAGCAGCGCAACAGGGGAAGGGGAGACCCAGTACTTC | TRBD1 | TRBV9 | . | TRBJ2-5
CASSPLPRGQYEQYF | TGTGCCAGCTCACCACTTCCCAGGGGCCAATACGAGCAGTACTTC | . | TRBV18 | . | TRBJ2-7
CASSLAQGATEAFF | TGTGCCAGCAGTTTGGCACAGGGGGCTACTGAAGCTTTCTTT | TRBD1 | TRBV28 | . | TRBJ1-1
CAISETTAYSYEQYF | TGTGCCATCAGTGAGACTACAGCCTACTCCTACGAGCAGTACTTC | . | TRBV10-3 | many | TRBJ2-7
CASSPPKGRNTEAFF | TGTGCCAGCTCACCACCTAAGGGGCGGAACACTGAAGCTTTCTTT | . | TRBV18 | . | TRBJ1-1
CATSRTDLENEQFF | TGTGCCACCAGCAGAACTGACTTAGAGAATGAGCAGTTCTTC | . | TRBV15 | . | TRBJ2-1
CASSPGTAVGPQHF | TGCGCCAGCAGCCCCGGGACGGCGGTGGGGCCCCAGCATTTT | . | TRBV5-1 | . | TRBJ1-5
CASSQGLAETQYF | TGCGCCAGCAGCCAAGGGCTGGCGGAGACCCAGTACTTC | . | TRBV4-3 | many | TRBJ2-5